Shown below are 22 T cell receptor beta chains from a single sample sequenced in a study of blood T cell repertoires in COVID-19. Profiling relied on immunoSEQ multiplex PCR, and the TCRdb table lists in-frame clones only, not all of them. The data show over 250,000 clones, approximately 86% seen once. Sequencing was carried out using peripheral blood. The receptors were sampled from a man in his forties who had recovered from COVID-19.

V usage is TRBV29-1 and J usage is TRBJ2-1; the D gene is possibly TRBD2 (5 bases). V lost 6 bases to trimming and J lost 8 bases, with 20 bases between them. Germline V gives CDR1 SQVTM, CDR2 ANQGSEA. CDR3 length equals 14 residues. CDR3 DNA sequence: TGCAGCGTCCTAAGCAGGCGGGCGCGGGATGAGCAGTTCTTC. It specifies CSVLSRRARDEQFF.

This clone was seen a few times. This sequence joins TRBV9 and TRBJ2-1, with 8 bases aligning to TRBD2. Per germline, CDR1 SGDLS and CDR2 YYNGEE. The CDR3 sequence is 17 residues long. After removal of 2 bases from V and 8 bases from J, the junction contained 15 bases not matched to a gene. In DNA form, the CDR3 reads TGTGCCAGCAGCGTTAACGGGGGGGCCTTGAGGGGCGATGAGCAGTTCTTC. This gives the protein CASSVNGGALRGDEQFF.

This chain links TRBV6-2 or TRBV6-3 with TRBJ1-1; 7 bases are a match to TRBD1. There are 15 residues in the CDR3. With 5 bases clipped from V and 1 base from J, the junction kept 7 bases outside the gene matches. The germline gives CDR1 MNHEY, CDR2 SVGEGT. Here the CDR3 DNA reads TGTGCCAGCAGTGAGACAGGGATGAGGAACACTGAAGCTTTCTTT. Encoded protein: CASSETGMRNTEAFF.

The V call is TRBV19, the J call TRBJ1-6, with 10 nucleotides matching TRBD1. V was pared by 9 bases and J by 14 bases, with 13 bases of the junction left unmatched. Germline V gives CDR1 LNHDA, CDR2 SQIVND (reference sequence). The CDR3 has 14 amino acids. In nucleotides, the CDR3 is TGTGCCAGCAGACCGGGACAGGGGTCTTCCACCCTCCACTTT. Amino acids: CASRPGQGSSTLHF.

This chain links TRBV6-5 with TRBJ1-1; D perhaps matches TRBD1 (5 bases). The CDR3 runs to 15 residues. Trimming cost V 7 bases and J 2 bases, with 17 bases left between them. Germline V gene sequence: CDR1 MNHEY, CDR2 SVGAGI. CDR3 residues: CASKIPGDSNTEAFF. DNA of the CDR3: TGTGCCAGCAAAATCCCCGGGGACTCAAACACTGAAGCTTTCTTT.

V is TRBV24-1 and J is TRBJ2-3; no clear D. This CDR3 is built from 15 residues. Trimming stripped 3 bases from V and 0 bases from J, with 9 bases between. CDR1 and CDR2 (germline): KGHDR, SFDVKD. This chain's CDR3 is CATSDRRLSTDTQYF. In DNA, the CDR3 is TGTGCCACCAGTGATCGAAGACTTAGCACAGATACGCAGTATTTT.

This rearrangement joins TRBV3-1 (or the pseudogene TRBV3-2) to TRBJ2-7; D remains unclear. The length of the CDR3 is 13 residues. V lost 4 bases and J 2 bases, leaving 9 bases between the germline ends. Germline V lookup: CDR1 LGHDT, CDR2 YNNKEL (reference sequence). The CDR3 reads CASSLALPYEQYF. The DNA of the CDR3 is TGTGCCAGCAGCCTCGCGCTCCCCTACGAGCAGTACTTC.

This clone was counted once. The genes are TRBV6-5 and TRBJ2-1, with 12 bases matching TRBD1. Germline V lookup: CDR1 MNHEY, CDR2 SVGAGI. The V and J ends lost 2 bases and 9 bases, in that order; junction bases with no gene match: 5. This CDR3 spans 15 amino acids. The CDR3 loop is CASSYRDRGPGEQFF. The CDR3 DNA sequence: TGTGCCAGCAGTTACCGGGACAGGGGGCCCGGTGAGCAGTTCTTC.

The CDR3 DNA sequence: TGCGCCAGCAGCTTAGGACTAGCGGACACCGGGGAGCTGTTTTTT. Amino acids: CASSLGLADTGELFF. The chain is built from TRBV5-1 and TRBJ2-2, with TRBD2 matching over 10 bases. Looked up from germline, CDR1 is SGHRS and CDR2 is YFSETQ. The CDR3 totals 15 residues. V dropped 2 bases and J dropped 3; count of bases not matched to a gene: 1.

This rearrangement joins TRBV5-8 to TRBJ2-7; D is unresolved. CDR3 length: 11 residues. V lost 4 bases and J lost 6, with 8 bases in between. Germline CDR1 SGHTS, CDR2 YDEGEE. The CDR3 DNA follows: TGTGCCAGCAGCCAGGTGGGCGAGCAGTACTTC. Its translation: CASSQVGEQYF.

The chain combines TRBV9 with TRBJ2-7, with D maybe TRBD2 (5 bases). The ends were cut back, 4 bases at V and 2 bases at J, with 19 bases in the middle. Per germline, CDR1 SGDLS and CDR2 YYNGEE. This CDR3 spans 16 amino acids. DNA of the CDR3: TGTGCCAGCAGCCCAAGGGTAGAACCGGAGGCCTACGAGCAGTACTTC. This sequence encodes CASSPRVEPEAYEQYF.

This sequence joins TRBV5-5 and TRBJ2-1, with a weak D call TRBD1 (6 bases). Germline-derived CDR1 and CDR2 are SGHKS and YYEKEE (reference sequence). This CDR3 spans 15 amino acids. The V gene lost 2 bases and the J gene lost 7 bases, with 16 bases spanning the gap. CDR3 residues: CASSFYRDVWNEQFF. The CDR3 DNA is TGTGCCAGCAGCTTTTACAGGGATGTGTGGAATGAGCAGTTCTTC.

This chain joins TRBV5-1 and TRBJ1-6; no firm D call. Trimming stripped 1 base from V and 3 bases from J, with 8 bases between. CDR1 SGHRS and CDR2 YFSETQ come from the germline V gene. The length of the CDR3 is 15 residues. As DNA, the CDR3 is TGCGCCAGCAGCTTGTCGGAGAGCTATAATTCACCCCTCCACTTT. This sequence encodes CASSLSESYNSPLHF.

In nucleotides, the CDR3 is TGTGCCAGCAGCTTAGATGGCAGGGGCTACTCCTACGAGCAGTACTTC. It codes for CASSLDGRGYSYEQYF. V usage is TRBV11-2 and J usage is TRBJ2-7; weak D call: TRBD1 (6 bases). Trimming shortened V by 0 bases and J by 0 bases, and 12 bases separated the two germline ends. Germline assignment: CDR1 SGHAT and CDR2 FQNNGV. The CDR3 extends over 16 amino acids. The entire variable domain, with the rest obtained from reference TRBV11-2 and TRBJ2-7, is as follows: EAGVAQSPRYKIIEKRQSVAFWCNPISGHATLYWYQQILGQGPKLLIQFQNNGVVDDSQLPKDRFSAERLKGVDSTLKIQPAKLEDSAVYLCASSLDGRGYSYEQYFGPGTRLTVT.

The rearrangement links TRBV7-6 to TRBJ2-1; a weak D match, TRBD2 (6 bases). The CDR3 has 15 residues. The germline V gene encodes CDR1 SGHVS and CDR2 FNYEAQ. Trimming removed 1 base at V and 5 bases at J, with 12 bases between. The CDR3 spells CASSLGLRENNEQFF. CDR3 DNA sequence: TGTGCCAGCAGCTTAGGTTTGCGGGAAAACAATGAGCAGTTCTTC. Full variable domain (outside the CDR3, taken from reference TRBV7-6 and TRBJ2-1): GAGVSQSPRYKVTKRGQDVALRCDPISGHVSLYWYRQALGQGPEFLTYFNYEAQQDKSGLPNDRFSAERPEGSISTLTIQRTEQRDSAMYRCASSLGLRENNEQFFGPGTRLTVL.

The J gene is TRBJ2-3, the V gene TRBV4-1; no clear D gene. V lost 0 bases, J lost 4 bases, and 14 bases lay in between. The CDR3 has 16 residues. Per germline, CDR1 MGHRA and CDR2 YSYEKL. The CDR3 bases are TGCGCCAGCAGCCAAGATGAGGCCAAGTTGGCAGATACGCAGTATTTT. The encoded protein is CASSQDEAKLADTQYF.

In this sample, this clone turned up many times. This chain links TRBV2 with TRBJ2-5, with a possible D match to TRBD2 (6 bases). Germline V gene data show CDR1 as SNHLY and CDR2 as FYNNEI. V lost 7 bases, J lost 5 bases, and 17 bases lay in between. The CDR3 loop spans 14 amino acids. The CDR3 reads CASTKDSGLETQYF. DNA of the CDR3: TGTGCCAGCACCAAGGACTCGGGACTCGAGACCCAGTACTTC.

The V gene is TRBV19, the J gene TRBJ2-2; 15 bases agree with TRBD2. Trimming removed 9 bases from V and 5 bases from J; junction bases left unmatched: 7. Germline values: CDR1 LNHDA, CDR2 SQIVND (reference sequence). The CDR3 covers 16 residues. The CDR3 DNA follows: TGTGCCAGCGGACTAGCGGGAGGGGGAATAACCGGGGAGCTGTTTTTT. Amino acid sequence: CASGLAGGGITGELFF.

This clone has only a few counts. V is TRBV7-3 and J is TRBJ2-7; D possibly corresponds to TRBD1 (6 bases). Germline CDR1 is SGHTA and CDR2 is FQGTGA. The CDR3 spans 12 residues. Trimming stripped 11 bases from V and 0 bases from J, with 11 bases between. In nucleotides, the CDR3 is TGTGCCTACAGGGACGGCTCCTACGAGCAGTACTTC. It encodes CAYRDGSYEQYF.

V is TRBV12-3 or TRBV12-4 and J is TRBJ1-2; D is unresolved. V was cut by 6 bases and J by 8 bases, with 16 bases left in between. CDR3 length: 13 amino acids. The CDR3 bases are TGTGCCAGCAGAACGGGATTCCTTCGGGGCTACACCTTC. Protein sequence: CASRTGFLRGYTF.

V usage is TRBV7-2 and J usage is TRBJ2-7; D call uncertain. Trimming took off 5 bases at V and 0 bases at J, with 14 bases between the two ends. Germline V gene data show CDR1 as SGHTA and CDR2 as FQGNSA. The CDR3 is 15 amino acids. CDR3 amino acids: CASSGGRQDSYEQYF. The CDR3 DNA sequence: TGTGCCAGCAGCGGTGGCCGGCAGGACTCCTACGAGCAGTACTTC.

This chain links TRBV2 with TRBJ2-7, with 10 bases that match TRBD2. Trimming removed 4 bases from V and 6 bases from J; junction bases left unmatched: 6. CDR1 is SNHLY and CDR2 is FYNNEI in the germline V gene. The CDR3 sequence is 14 residues long. This CDR3 reads CASSVIAGGGEQYF. The CDR3 coding sequence is TGTGCCAGCAGTGTAATAGCGGGAGGAGGCGAGCAGTACTTC.